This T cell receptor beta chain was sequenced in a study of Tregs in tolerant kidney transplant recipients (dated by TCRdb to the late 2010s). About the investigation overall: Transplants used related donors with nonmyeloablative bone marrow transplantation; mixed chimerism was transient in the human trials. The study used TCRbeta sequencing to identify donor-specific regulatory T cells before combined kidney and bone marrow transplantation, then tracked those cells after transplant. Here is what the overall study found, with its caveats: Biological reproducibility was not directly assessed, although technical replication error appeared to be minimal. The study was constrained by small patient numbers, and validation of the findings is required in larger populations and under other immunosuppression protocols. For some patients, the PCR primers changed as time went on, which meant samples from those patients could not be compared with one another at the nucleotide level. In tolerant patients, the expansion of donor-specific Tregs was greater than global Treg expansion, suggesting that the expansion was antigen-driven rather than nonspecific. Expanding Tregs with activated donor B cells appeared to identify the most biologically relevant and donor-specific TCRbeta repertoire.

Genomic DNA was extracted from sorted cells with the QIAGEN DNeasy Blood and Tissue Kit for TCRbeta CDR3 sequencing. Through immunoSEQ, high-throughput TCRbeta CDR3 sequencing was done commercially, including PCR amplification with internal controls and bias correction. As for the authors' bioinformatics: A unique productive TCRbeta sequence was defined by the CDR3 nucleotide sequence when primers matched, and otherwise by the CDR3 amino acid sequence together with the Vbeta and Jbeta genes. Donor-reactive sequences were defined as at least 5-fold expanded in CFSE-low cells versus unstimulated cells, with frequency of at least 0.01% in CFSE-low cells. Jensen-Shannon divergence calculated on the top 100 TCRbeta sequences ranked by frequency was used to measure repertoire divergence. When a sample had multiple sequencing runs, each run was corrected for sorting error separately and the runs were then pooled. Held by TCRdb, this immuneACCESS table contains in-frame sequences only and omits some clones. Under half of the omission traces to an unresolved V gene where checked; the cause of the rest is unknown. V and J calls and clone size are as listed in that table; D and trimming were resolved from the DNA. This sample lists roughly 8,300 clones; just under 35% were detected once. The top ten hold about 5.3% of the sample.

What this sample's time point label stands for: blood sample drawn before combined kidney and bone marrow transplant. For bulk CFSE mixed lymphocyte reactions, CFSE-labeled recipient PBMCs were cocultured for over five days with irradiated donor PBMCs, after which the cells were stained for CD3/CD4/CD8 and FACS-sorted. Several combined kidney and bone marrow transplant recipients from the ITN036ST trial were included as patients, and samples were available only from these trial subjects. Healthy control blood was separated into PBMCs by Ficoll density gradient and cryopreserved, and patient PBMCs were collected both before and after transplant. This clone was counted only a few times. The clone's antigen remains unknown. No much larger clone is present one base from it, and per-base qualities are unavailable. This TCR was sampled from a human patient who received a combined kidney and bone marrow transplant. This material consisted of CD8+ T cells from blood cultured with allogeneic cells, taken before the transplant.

The sequenced DNA: TGCGCCAGCAGCCCCCAGGCGGGGTCCACCTACGAGCAGTACTTC. Its product reads: CASSPQAGSTYEQYF. The chain was built from TRBV4-1 and TRBJ2-7; TRBD2 is possibly the D segment (6 matching bases). The germline V gene supplies CDR1 MGHRA and CDR2 YSYEKL. The junction shows trimming of 4 bases on V and 2 bases on J, plus 15 bases between the germline ends. The CDR3, cysteine through phenylalanine, is 15 amino acids long. Only the CDR3 DNA stays, 45 bases, in frame from base 1.